The 29 T cell receptor beta chains listed next were all sequenced from one sample in a study of blood T cell repertoires in COVID-19. This table comes from immunoSEQ multiplex PCR, and its TCRdb copy is limited to in-frame clones, with some not included. This table has 150,000 to 200,000 clones, roughly 90% appearing once. Sequencing used peripheral blood. These receptors originate from a man between 25 and 39 years old with COVID-19, enrolled during active disease.

V gene TRBV30 combines with J gene TRBJ2-7, with TRBD1 matching 8 bases. The CDR3 covers 15 residues. Germline V lookup: CDR1 GTSNPN, CDR2 SVGIG (reference sequence). V was clipped by 5 bases and J by 1 base; unmatched bases: 10. In nucleotides, the CDR3 is TGTGCCTGGGGAGGCGGACAGGGATGGTCCTACGAGCAGTACTTC. This translates into CAWGGGQGWSYEQYF.

This sequence joins TRBV5-1 and TRBJ2-1; 11 bases are shared with TRBD2. This CDR3 is built from 15 residues. V shed 6 bases, J shed 7 bases, and the junction held 9 bases outside the gene matches. The germline CDR1 and CDR2 sequences are SGHRS and YFSETQ. CDR3 sequence (DNA): TGCGCCAGCATGGGGTTAGCGGGAGGGCCAAATGAGCAGTTCTTC. Translated, it gives CASMGLAGGPNEQFF.

CDR3 sequence: CASSIAPGGHNEQFF. Here the CDR3 DNA reads TGTGCCAGTAGTATCGCCCCAGGAGGCCACAATGAGCAGTTCTTC. The chain has TRBV19 and TRBJ2-1; possible D gene TRBD2, 5 bases. Trimming left V 3 bases short and J 5 bases short, with 14 bases between. Germline values: CDR1 LNHDA, CDR2 SQIVND (reference sequence). CDR3 length: 15 amino acids.

The genes are TRBV6-5 and TRBJ1-1; tentatively, D is TRBD1 (5 bases). This CDR3 is 16 amino acids long. Trimming left V 0 bases short and J 2 bases short, with 13 bases between. Germline loops: CDR1 MNHEY, CDR2 SVGAGI. CDR3 DNA: TGTGCCAGCAGTTACTCCCCCGGGGGAATCAACACTGAAGCTTTCTTT. This codes for CASSYSPGGINTEAFF.

The count of this clone is one. The DNA of the CDR3 is TGTGCCAGCAGCCCACCGGGACAGGGTGGTAATCAGCCCCAGCATTTT. It specifies CASSPPGQGGNQPQHF. The chain carries TRBV7-2 and TRBJ1-5, with 9 bases aligning to TRBD1. Germline assignment: CDR1 SGHTA and CDR2 FQGNSA. The V and J ends lost 5 bases and 4 bases, in that order; junction bases with no gene match: 9. CDR3 length equals 16 residues.

The chain links TRBV19 to TRBJ1-5; 8 nucleotides match TRBD1. The CDR3 contains 16 residues. The V gene end was trimmed by 6 bases and the J gene end by 0 bases; junction bases not matched to a gene: 7. CDR1 and CDR2 (germline): LNHDA, SQIVND (reference sequence). This chain's CDR3 is CASRGTGRYSNQPQHF. In DNA, the CDR3 is TGTGCCAGTAGAGGGACAGGACGCTATAGCAATCAGCCCCAGCATTTT.

The chain carries TRBV4-1 and TRBJ2-5; TRBD2 might be the D (6 bases). CDR3 size: 16 residues. Between the trimmed V and J ends, which lost 4 bases and 2 bases, there was a span of 17 bases. Germline lookup yields CDR1 MGHRA and CDR2 YSYEKL. The CDR3 sequence: CASSPRGLSGQETQYF. In nucleotides, the CDR3 is TGCGCCAGCAGCCCGCGGGGCCTTAGCGGACAAGAGACCCAGTACTTC.

The genes are TRBV15 and TRBJ1-3, with 8 nucleotides matching TRBD1. This CDR3 contains 19 residues. CDR1 is LNHNV, CDR2 YYDKDF, per germline (reference sequence). Losses at the gene ends were 0 bases for V and 8 bases for J; bases not matched to a gene: 18. Here the CDR3 reads CATSRDRGSPQGVRDTIYF. In nucleotides, the CDR3 is TGTGCCACCAGCAGAGATCGGGGGTCTCCACAGGGGGTTAGAGACACCATATATTTT.

The chain links TRBV30 to TRBJ1-1; the D gene is possibly TRBD1 (5 bases). Germline-derived CDR1 and CDR2 are GTSNPN and SVGIG (reference sequence). The CDR3 extends over 15 amino acids. Trimming removed 5 bases from V and 7 bases from J, with 23 bases in between. For the CDR3, the DNA is TGTGCCTGGCCTCTAGGCCGGGCCGGAAGGGGTGAAGCTTTCTTT. This translates into CAWPLGRAGRGEAFF.

The V call is TRBV11-3, the J call TRBJ2-1; the D is unclear. Trimming removed 1 base at V and 5 bases at J, with 6 bases between. Germline values: CDR1 SGHNT, CDR2 YENEEA. This CDR3 comprises 13 residues. DNA for the CDR3: TGTGCCAGCAGCTTAGCAGAAAACAATGAGCAGTTCTTC. This sequence encodes CASSLAENNEQFF.

The CDR3 DNA reads TGTGCCAGCAGCTTAGATGGTTGGGGGGTAATGGTAAATGAAAAACTGTTTTTT. Protein sequence: CASSLDGWGVMVNEKLFF. V is TRBV7-6 and J is TRBJ1-4; perhaps TRBD1 as D (5 bases). Germline CDR1 SGHVS, CDR2 FNYEAQ. Trimming removed 1 base from V and 5 bases from J, with 20 bases in between. This CDR3 contains 18 residues.

The chain carries TRBV6-1 and TRBJ1-5; D unresolved. The CDR3 loop spans 14 amino acids. Germline V gives CDR1 MNHNS, CDR2 SASEGT. With 0 bases removed from V and 7 bases from J, the gap between germline ends came to 10 bases. The CDR3 loop reads CASSEANHRQPQHF. CDR3 sequence (DNA): TGTGCCAGCAGTGAAGCGAACCACCGGCAGCCCCAGCATTTT.

Of note for this clone: The germline gene is not matched at one end of the junction; a read error may be the cause. The chain is built from TRBV6-1 and TRBJ1-4; possibly TRBD1 for D (6 bases). This CDR3 is 18 amino acids long. Per the germline V gene, CDR1 is MNHNS and CDR2 is SASEGT. CDR3 DNA: TGTGCCAGCAGTGAAGCGCGAAGAATACAGGGAACTAACGAAAAACTGTTTTTT. Amino acid sequence: CASSEARRIQGTNEKLFF.

The chain combines TRBV9 with TRBJ2-7; possibly TRBD1 for D (5 bases). Germline V gives CDR1 SGDLS, CDR2 YYNGEE. Trimming pared 0 bases from V and 5 bases from J, leaving 12 bases between. The CDR3 totals 14 residues. CDR3 region: CASSVDGAMDEQYF. The CDR3, as DNA: TGTGCCAGCAGCGTAGATGGGGCCATGGACGAGCAGTACTTC.

This clone has only a few counts. V gene TRBV3-1 (or the pseudogene TRBV3-2) combines with J gene TRBJ2-7; a weak D match, TRBD2 (6 bases). The CDR3 is 16 residues long. CDR1 and CDR2 from the germline V gene are LGHDT and YNNKEL (reference sequence). The V end lost 1 base, the J end lost 2 bases, and 15 bases lay between the germline ends. CDR3 sequence (DNA): TGTGCCAGCAGCCAAGGACAGCGGGTACTCCCCTACGAGCAGTACTTC. Encoded protein: CASSQGQRVLPYEQYF.

The chain is built from TRBV20-1 and TRBJ2-1; unclear D gene. The CDR3 extends over 11 amino acids. The V gene's germline CDR1 is DFQATT and CDR2 SNEGSKA (reference sequence). Trimming left V 2 bases short and J 10 bases short, with 9 bases between. The CDR3 region has the DNA TGCAGTGCTAGATATAGAGTCGAGCAGTTCTTC. Its translation: CSARYRVEQFF.

This clone appeared a single time. The V and J genes are TRBV20-1 and TRBJ2-3; D is unresolved. This CDR3 spans 15 amino acids. Germline CDR1 DFQATT, CDR2 SNEGSKA (reference sequence). V shed 3 bases and J shed 3 bases, with 16 bases lying between them. The CDR3 nucleotides read TGCAGTGCTAGTAAGTACGTAGAGAATACAGATACGCAGTATTTT. Its protein is CSASKYVENTDTQYF.

The chain is built from TRBV4-2 and TRBJ1-5; D uncertain. The CDR3 is made up of 15 amino acids. V lost 1 base, J lost 0 bases, and 7 bases lay in between. CDR1 and CDR2 from the germline V gene are LGHNA and YNFKEQ. CDR3 coding DNA: TGTGCCAGCAGCCAAGGCACCTATAGCAATCAGCCCCAGCATTTT. Protein sequence: CASSQGTYSNQPQHF.

This chain uses TRBV6-5 with TRBJ1-6; a possible D gene is TRBD1 (5 bases). CDR1 MNHEY and CDR2 SVGAGI come from the germline V gene. The CDR3 consists of 16 residues. Trimming took off 2 bases at V and 5 bases at J, with 13 bases between the two ends. In nucleotides, the CDR3 is TGTGCCAGCAGTTACGTGTTCGGGGGGGATAATTCACCCCTCCACTTT. It translates to CASSYVFGGDNSPLHF.

The chain recombines TRBV2 with TRBJ2-3; a possible D gene is TRBD2 (5 bases). V was clipped by 8 bases and J by 2 bases, with 8 bases between them. This CDR3 is built from 12 residues. Germline CDR1 reads SNHLY; CDR2 reads FYNNEI. DNA of the CDR3: TGTGCCAGCCGGAGGAACACAGATACGCAGTATTTT. The encoded protein is CASRRNTDTQYF.

The rearrangement joins TRBV20-1 to TRBJ2-3; no reliable D call. The CDR3 is made up of 11 amino acids. Trimming stripped 8 bases from V and 0 bases from J, with 6 bases between. The germline CDR1 and CDR2 sequences are DFQATT and SNEGSKA (reference sequence). Here the CDR3 reads CSTRSTDTQYF. As DNA, the CDR3 is TGCAGTACGAGAAGCACAGATACGCAGTATTTT.

In its sample, this clone was seen a few times. The chain links TRBV27 to TRBJ1-1; no firm D call. This CDR3 has 14 residues. V was cut by 4 bases and J by 1 base, with 10 bases left in between. Germline CDR1 and CDR2: MNHEY and SMNVEV (reference sequence). CDR3 amino acids: CASSSRDTNTEAFF. The CDR3 coding sequence is TGTGCCAGCAGTTCACGAGACACGAACACTGAAGCTTTCTTT.

This chain connects TRBV24-1 to TRBJ2-1; D perhaps matches TRBD1 (7 bases). This CDR3 has 16 residues. Germline CDR1 is KGHDR and CDR2 is SFDVKD. Trimming took off 6 bases at V and 7 bases at J, with 21 bases between the two ends. CDR3 amino acids: CATSPLGGTGVNEQFF. Here the CDR3 DNA reads TGTGCCACCAGTCCTCTCGGGGGAACAGGGGTAAATGAGCAGTTCTTC.

In its sample, this clone was seen once. This chain links TRBV24-1 with TRBJ2-3, with 7 nucleotides matching TRBD1. The CDR3 covers 16 residues. The ends lost 3 bases at V and 0 bases at J; junction bases unmatched: 5. Germline values: CDR1 KGHDR, CDR2 SFDVKD. CDR3 region: CATSDVTGFSTDTQYF. The DNA for the CDR3 is TGTGCCACCAGTGATGTGACAGGGTTTAGCACAGATACGCAGTATTTT.

The chain combines TRBV12-5 with TRBJ2-2, with TRBD2 as a possible D gene (6 bases). Trimming cost V 3 bases and J 1 base, with 15 bases left between them. The CDR3 runs to 17 residues. From germline, CDR1 is LGHNT and CDR2 FRNRAP. CDR3 sequence (DNA): TGTGCTAGTGGTTTTTCTCGGGACTCGGGGAACACCGGGGAGCTGTTTTTT. It encodes CASGFSRDSGNTGELFF.

The chain couples TRBV6-5 to TRBJ2-7; 7 positions match TRBD1. CDR3 length: 12 residues. Germline V gene lookup returns CDR1 MNHEY and CDR2 SVGAGI. Unmatched junction bases numbered 4, after V lost 6 bases and J lost 5 bases. CDR3 DNA: TGTGCCAGCAGGAAGACAGGGAACGAGCAGTACTTC. Translation: CASRKTGNEQYF.

The chain uses TRBV10-3 and TRBJ2-1, with 8 bases that match TRBD2. V was pared by 4 bases and J by 3 bases, with 2 bases of the junction left unmatched. The CDR3 is 14 residues long. The germline gives CDR1 ENHRY, CDR2 SYGVKD. The DNA for the CDR3 is TGTGCCATCAGTGTCACTAGCGGCTACAATGAGCAGTTCTTC. Translated: CAISVTSGYNEQFF.

This clone came up once. This chain connects TRBV29-1 to TRBJ1-1; D unresolved. Trimming shortened V by 4 bases and J by 1 base, and 4 bases separated the two germline ends. The CDR3 totals 11 residues. CDR1 is SQVTM, CDR2 ANQGSEA, per germline. The CDR3 nucleotides are TGCAGCGTTGTTCGGAACACTGAAGCTTTCTTT. As protein: CSVVRNTEAFF.

The rearrangement links TRBV7-6 to TRBJ2-5; TRBD2 matches 8 bases. V trimming: 5 bases; J trimming: 4 bases; junction bases outside the gene matches: 12. Germline V gene sequence: CDR1 SGHVS, CDR2 FNYEAQ. The CDR3 totals 16 residues. The CDR3 sequence is CASSGRGTSLLETQYF. As DNA, the CDR3 is TGTGCCAGCAGCGGACGAGGGACTAGTCTTCTAGAGACCCAGTACTTC.